The present T cell receptor (beta chain) was sequenced within a study of blood T cell repertoires in COVID-19 (TCRdb year 2020). As for the study more broadly: Samples from collaborators originated in the United States, Italy and Spain and spanned both the acute and convalescent phases of COVID-19. The material from the prospective study consisted of cDNA or gDNA derived from T cells, B-cell-depleted T cells, or PBMCs. The repertoires were released in a freely available public database meant as a resource for research on the immune response to SARS-CoV-2. The dataset comprised deeply sampled blood TCRbeta repertoires from subjects exposed to, actively infected with, or recovered from COVID-19. Nearly every sample came with metadata listing a de-identified subject ID, COVID-19 status, age in years and sex. The samples were drawn from the first 160 participants of the ongoing ImmuneRACE study and from 950 to 1,500 subjects provided by 6 global collaborators. Where HLA class I and class II types were available, the types were taken from metadata supplied by the sample provider, not from assay-based typing. The research as a whole found: Clinical and demographic metadata were provided uncurated, with the amount varying by source and participant.

TCRbeta CDR3 regions were amplified from genomic DNA by means of the immunoSEQ Assay, a bias-controlled multiplex PCR. The authors processed their data as follows. The number of nucleated cells in each sample was estimated by amplification of reference gene primers within the assay. To quantify the absolute abundance of each unique TCRbeta CDR3 rearrangement, sequence reads were collapsed and filtered. For each sample, productive Simpson clonality was calculated as the square root of Simpson's diversity index over productive rearrangements. This immuneACCESS table, as held by TCRdb, lists in-frame sequences with V and J called but not all clones. Of the missing ones, under half trace to an unresolved V gene in checked studies; the others have no known cause. The DNA gave D and trimming, while V, J and clone size come from that table. The sample includes about 230,000 clones, with around 84% observed a single time. Together, the top ten hold around 0.89% of the sample.

Via the germline V gene (reference sequence), CDR1 is GTSNPN and CDR2 SVGIG. V drops 3 bases and J drops 8 bases, leaving 14 bases in between. The CDR3 contains 13 residues, cysteine and phenylalanine counted. Here the CDR3 DNA is all that survives: 39 bases in frame from base 1. Points on this clone: It has no known antigen specificity. No base qualities exist here, and no much larger clone lies one base off it.

Each collaborating institution followed its own protocols to collect whole blood in K2EDTA tubes. For TCRbeta analysis, collaborator samples were shipped as frozen whole blood, as isolated PBMCs, or as DNA extracted from either sample type. This receptor was identified in a man aged 40-49 years with acute or convalescent COVID-19. Sequences were obtained from peripheral blood. The sequence is built from TRBV30 and TRBJ2-1, with the D gene not clear enough to name. The CDR3 region: CAWSLQRSDEQFF. The sequenced DNA is TGTGCCTGGAGCCTTCAACGGAGCGATGAGCAGTTCTTC.